The rows below give T cell receptor beta chains drawn from one sample of a study of T-cell memory formation after mild COVID-19. TCRdb re-analysed the 5' RACE reads in MiXCR, keeping a single row per CDR3 protein. The repertoire holds about 290,000 distinct CDR3 sequences, around 15% seen once, with 22% in the top ten. The source material was PBMCs or a T cell subset sorted from them (not recorded which). The source is a man aged 18 to 29 who had mild COVID-19 (a few samples of this study predate the infection). Cell type and time point are not known. Each CDR3 is given with its conserved first and last residue. Fields, in order: D gene, V gene, clone size, J gene, CDR3 protein, CDR3 DNA. A D gene is named only where the DNA matches it firmly. The size field is filled for only some rows; it gives once, few, many or a size class.

.	TRBV12-3/TRBV12-4	few	TRBJ1-5	CASSPPGTSNQPQHF	TGTGCCAGCAGTCCTCCCGGGACCAGCAATCAGCCCCAGCATTTT
TRBD1	TRBV7-9	few	TRBJ2-7	CASSLVGRGQLEQYF	TGTGCCAGCAGCTTAGTTGGCAGGGGGCAACTCGAGCAGTACTTC
.	TRBV18	.	TRBJ1-6	CASSPRAGASNSPLHF	TGTGCCAGCTCACCCCGGGCAGGGGCTAGCAATTCACCCCTCCACTTT
.	TRBV12-3/TRBV12-4	few	TRBJ1-4	CASSSNSEGGEKLFF	TGTGCCAGCAGTTCAAACAGCGAAGGGGGTGAAAAACTGTTTTTT
.	TRBV11-2	few	TRBJ1-2	CASSLDRAVGYTF	TGTGCCAGCAGCTTAGATCGAGCGGTTGGCTACACCTTC
.	TRBV7-9	.	TRBJ2-3	CASSVRTDTQYF	TGTGCCAGCAGCGTCCGGACCGATACGCAGTATTTT
.	TRBV27	once	TRBJ1-5	CASTSEHQPQHF	TGTGCCAGCACGTCGGAGCATCAGCCCCAGCATTTT
.	TRBV29-1	few	TRBJ2-5	CSVEGGATGTQYF	TGCAGCGTTGAAGGGGGAGCAACAGGGACCCAGTACTTC
.	TRBV20-1	few	TRBJ1-2	CSAGGVGYTF	TGCAGTGCGGGCGGGGTAGGCTACACCTTC
.	TRBV18	few	TRBJ1-1	CASSPRTAPEAFF	TGTGCCAGCTCACCGCGGACGGCCCCTGAAGCTTTCTTT
.	TRBV4-3	many	TRBJ2-7	CASSQDVLGGTEQYF	TGCGCCAGCAGCCAGGACGTATTAGGAGGGACCGAGCAGTACTTC
.	TRBV6-4	many	TRBJ2-1	CASSDGTDPYNEQFF	TGTGCCAGCAGTGACGGCACGGACCCCTACAATGAGCAGTTCTTC
TRBD2	TRBV7-2	.	TRBJ2-3	CASIPPAGGDTQYF	TGTGCCAGCATCCCCCCCGCGGGGGGAGATACGCAGTATTTT
TRBD1	TRBV24-1	.	TRBJ1-4	CATSDVCRGTNEKLFF	TGTGCCACCAGTGACGTTTGCAGGGGGACTAATGAAAAACTGTTTTTT
.	TRBV4-1	.	TRBJ1-1	CASSHATGIAEAFF	TGCGCCAGCAGCCACGCTACAGGGATCGCTGAAGCTTTCTTT
TRBD1	TRBV5-1	.	TRBJ1-6	CASSLEATGQGTSPLHF	TGCGCCAGCAGCTTGGAAGCTACGGGACAGGGGACTTCACCCCTCCACTTT
TRBD2	TRBV7-9	.	TRBJ2-1	CASSPGLEVSEQFF	TGTGCCAGCAGCCCGGGACTAGAAGTCAGTGAGCAGTTCTTC
TRBD2	TRBV7-2	.	TRBJ2-1	CASSLGGGPGNEQFF	TGTGCCAGCAGCTTAGGCGGGGGGCCTGGGAATGAGCAGTTCTTC
.	TRBV28	few	TRBJ2-5	CASRRRGKETQYF	TGTGCCAGCAGGCGACGGGGTAAAGAGACCCAGTACTTC
TRBD2	TRBV29-1	few	TRBJ2-1	CSVDPLAGDSSSYNEQFF	TGCAGCGTTGACCCCCTAGCGGGGGACTCGAGCTCCTACAATGAGCAGTTCTTC
.	TRBV2	few	TRBJ2-1	CASRAGSVPYNEQFF	TGTGCCAGCCGGGCCGGGAGTGTCCCCTACAATGAGCAGTTCTTC
.	TRBV6-2/TRBV6-3	many	TRBJ2-1	CASSPWDVAYNEQFF	TGTGCCAGCAGTCCCTGGGACGTGGCCTACAATGAGCAGTTCTTC
.	TRBV12-3/TRBV12-4	many	TRBJ2-1	CASSLSLEGVQFF	TGTGCCAGCAGTTTAAGCCTCGAGGGAGTGCAGTTCTTC
.	TRBV4-2	many	TRBJ2-1	CASSRAGSYNEQFF	TGTGCCAGCAGCCGAGCGGGTTCCTACAATGAGCAGTTCTTC
TRBD2	TRBV20-1	.	TRBJ2-3	CSARVLAGDLDTDTQYF	TGCAGTGCTAGGGTTCTAGCGGGGGACCTCGACACAGATACGCAGTATTTT
TRBD2	TRBV7-2	.	TRBJ2-3	CASRWTSGGRTDTQYF	TGTGCCAGCAGGTGGACTAGCGGGGGCCGCACAGATACGCAGTATTTT
TRBD1	TRBV24-1	.	TRBJ2-2	CATSDARGDRANTGELFF	TGTGCCACCAGTGACGCCAGGGGGGACAGGGCGAACACCGGGGAGCTGTTTTTT
.	TRBV3-1	.	TRBJ2-3	CASSQGRTQYF	TGTGCCAGCAGCCAAGGACGTACGCAGTATTTT
.	TRBV10-2	few	TRBJ2-7	CASSVTGRGSYEQYF	TGCGCCAGCAGTGTGACGGGACGGGGCTCCTACGAGCAGTACTTC
.	TRBV20-1	.	TRBJ1-1	CSARMGAVNTEAFF	TGCAGTGCTAGAATGGGGGCGGTGAACACTGAAGCTTTCTTT
TRBD1	TRBV27	.	TRBJ1-2	CASSLAGTGDFGYTF	TGTGCCAGCAGTTTAGCCGGGACAGGGGACTTTGGCTACACCTTC
TRBD2	TRBV5-1	.	TRBJ2-1	CASSLTAGTSGGVGSVEQFF	TGCGCCAGCAGCTTGACCGCCGGGACTAGCGGGGGGGTGGGGTCCGTTGAGCAGTTCTTC
.	TRBV4-3	few	TRBJ1-2	CASSQLPGGGYTF	TGCGCCAGCAGCCAACTGCCCGGGGGTGGCTACACCTTC
.	TRBV4-3	few	TRBJ2-2	CASSQGISYNGELFF	TGCGCCAGCAGCCAAGGCATTAGCTATAACGGGGAGCTGTTTTTT
TRBD1	TRBV6-5	many	TRBJ1-2	CASSYRTGEGYTF	TGTGCCAGCAGTTACCGGACAGGCGAAGGCTACACCTTC
.	TRBV2	few	TRBJ2-2	CASSESVGDRELFF	TGTGCCAGCAGTGAATCGGTGGGGGACCGGGAGCTGTTTTTT
.	TRBV5-5	few	TRBJ1-1	CASSLNDGTEAFF	TGTGCCAGCAGCCTTAATGATGGGACTGAAGCTTTCTTT
.	TRBV7-9	.	TRBJ2-3	CASARETDTQYF	TGTGCCAGCGCTAGGGAAACAGATACGCAGTATTTT
.	TRBV5-1	many	TRBJ2-3	CASSSQTLTDTQYF	TGCGCCAGCAGCTCCCAGACCCTCACAGATACGCAGTATTTT
.	TRBV7-2	.	TRBJ2-7	CASSLEQTRFSF	TGTGCCAGCAGCTTAGAGCAAACTAGATTTTCCTTC
.	TRBV15	.	TRBJ1-1	CATSREIRANTEAFF	TGTGCCACCAGCAGAGAAATCCGGGCGAACACTGAAGCTTTCTTT
TRBD1	TRBV27	few	TRBJ2-3	CASSFAGTGGADTQYF	TGTGCCAGCAGTTTTGCCGGGACAGGGGGCGCAGATACGCAGTATTTT
.	TRBV7-3	few	TRBJ2-2	CASSFTRGHRSNTGELFF	TGTGCCAGCAGCTTTACCCGGGGGCACCGCTCGAACACCGGGGAGCTGTTTTTT
.	TRBV6-2/TRBV6-3	few	TRBJ2-2	CASTQGSANTGELFF	TGTGCCAGCACCCAGGGCAGCGCGAACACCGGGGAGCTGTTTTTT
TRBD2	TRBV7-3	many	TRBJ2-2	CASSPYYLAGGMNTGELFF	TGTGCCAGCAGCCCCTACTATTTAGCGGGGGGGATGAACACCGGGGAGCTGTTTTTT